Below, 3 T cell receptor beta chains from the same sample are listed, as sequenced in a study of early T cells in non-severe SARS-CoV-2 infection. TCRdb processed the 5' RACE reads anew with MiXCR; each CDR3 protein has one entry. The data show tens of thousands of distinct CDR3 sequences, 8% to 9% seen once. The specimen sequenced was whole blood. Receptors were obtained from an adult who was a healthcare worker with PCR-confirmed SARS-CoV-2 infection or an uninfected control (not recorded which).

This clonotype came up a few times. Lacking the conserved final phenylalanine or tryptophan, this CDR3 likely reflects a read error. The chain employs TRBV3-1 and TRBJ2-1; TRBD2 agrees at 11 bases. The CDR3 contains 17 residues. V dropped 0 bases and J dropped 7; count of bases not matched to a gene: 8. From germline, CDR1 is LGHDT and CDR2 YNNKEL (reference sequence). DNA for the CDR3: TGTGCCAGCAGCCAAGATTTTAGCGGGAGGGCCGGAAATGAGCAGTTCTCC. As protein: CASSQDFSGRAGNEQFS.

This clonotype was seen more than once but under ten times. V usage is TRBV20-1 and J usage is TRBJ2-7; D may be TRBD1 or TRBD2 (5 bases each). The CDR3 is 14 residues long. V shed 0 bases and J shed 3 bases, with 12 bases lying between them. Germline assignment: CDR1 DFQATT and CDR2 SNEGSKA (reference sequence). In DNA, the CDR3 is TGCAGTGCTAGAGATTTCAGAGGGGACTACGAGCAGTACTTC. As protein: CSARDFRGDYEQYF.

This clonotype was recorded many times. The J gene is TRBJ2-5, the V gene TRBV6-6; D not certain. This CDR3 is 12 amino acids long. The V end lost 7 bases, the J end lost 2 bases, and 8 bases lay between the germline ends. CDR1 and CDR2 (germline): MNHNY, SVGAGI (reference sequence). The CDR3, as DNA: TGTGCCAGCACATGGAGTCAAGAGACCCAGTACTTC. The encoded protein is CASTWSQETQYF.